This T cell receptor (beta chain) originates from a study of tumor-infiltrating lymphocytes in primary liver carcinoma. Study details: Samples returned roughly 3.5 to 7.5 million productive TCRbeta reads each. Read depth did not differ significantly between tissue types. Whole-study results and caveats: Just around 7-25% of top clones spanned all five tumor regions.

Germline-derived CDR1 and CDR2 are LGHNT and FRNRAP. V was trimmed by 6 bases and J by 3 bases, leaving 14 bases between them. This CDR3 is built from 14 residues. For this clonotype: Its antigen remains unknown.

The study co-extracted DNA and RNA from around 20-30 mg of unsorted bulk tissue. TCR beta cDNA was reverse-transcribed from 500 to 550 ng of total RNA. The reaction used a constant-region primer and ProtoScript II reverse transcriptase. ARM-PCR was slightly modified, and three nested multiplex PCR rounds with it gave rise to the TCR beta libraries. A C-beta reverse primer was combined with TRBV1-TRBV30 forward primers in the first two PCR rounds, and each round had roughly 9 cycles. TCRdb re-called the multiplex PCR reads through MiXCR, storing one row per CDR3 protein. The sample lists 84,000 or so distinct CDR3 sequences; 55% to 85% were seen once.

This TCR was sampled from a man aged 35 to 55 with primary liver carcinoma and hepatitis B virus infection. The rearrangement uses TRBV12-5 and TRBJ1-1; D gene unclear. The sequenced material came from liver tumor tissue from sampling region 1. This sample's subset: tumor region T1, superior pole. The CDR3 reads CASGPGRADTEAFF. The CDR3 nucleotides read TGTGCTAGTGGGCCGGGTCGCGCAGACACTGAAGCTTTCTTT.